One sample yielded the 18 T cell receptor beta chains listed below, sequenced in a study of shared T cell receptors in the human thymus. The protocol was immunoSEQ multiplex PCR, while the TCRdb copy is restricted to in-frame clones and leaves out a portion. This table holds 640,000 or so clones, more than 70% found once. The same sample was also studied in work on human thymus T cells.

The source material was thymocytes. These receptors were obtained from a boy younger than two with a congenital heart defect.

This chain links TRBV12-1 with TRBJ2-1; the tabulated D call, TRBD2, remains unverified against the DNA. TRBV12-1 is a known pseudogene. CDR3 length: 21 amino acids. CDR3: CASSVGLAGRYVGGSYNEQFF. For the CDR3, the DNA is TGTGCCAGCAGCGTCGGACTAGCGGGAAGGTATGTTGGTGGCTCCTACAATGAGCAGTTCTTC.

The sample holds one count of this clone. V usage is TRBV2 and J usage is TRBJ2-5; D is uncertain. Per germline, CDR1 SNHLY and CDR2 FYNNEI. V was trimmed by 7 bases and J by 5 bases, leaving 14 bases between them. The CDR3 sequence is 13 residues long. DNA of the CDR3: TGTGCCAGCACGGTTGGCTCAGCGGAGACCCAGTACTTC. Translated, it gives CASTVGSAETQYF.

The CDR3 is CASSLDRGRYSNQPQHF. The CDR3 region has the DNA TGCGCCAGCAGCCTAGACAGGGGCCGTTATAGCAATCAGCCCCAGCATTTT. The chain couples TRBV4-1 to TRBJ1-5; 8 bases are a match to TRBD1. There are 17 residues in the CDR3. The V and J ends lost 4 bases and 0 bases, in that order; junction bases with no gene match: 8. Per the germline V gene, CDR1 is MGHRA and CDR2 is YSYEKL.

The CDR3 DNA reads as TGTGCCAGCAGCCTCGGGACTAGCGGAAACACCGGGGAGCTGTTTTTT. Translated, it gives CASSLGTSGNTGELFF. The chain uses TRBV28 and TRBJ2-2, with 11 bases aligning to TRBD2. CDR3 length: 16 amino acids. Germline assignment: CDR1 MDHEN and CDR2 SYDVKM. The ends lost 6 bases at V and 2 bases at J; junction bases unmatched: 5.

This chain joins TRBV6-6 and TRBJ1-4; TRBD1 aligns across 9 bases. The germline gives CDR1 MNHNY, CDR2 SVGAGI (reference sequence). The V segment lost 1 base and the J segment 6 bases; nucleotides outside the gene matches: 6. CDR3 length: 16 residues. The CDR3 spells CASSYWTGDMDEKLFF. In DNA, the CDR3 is TGTGCCAGCAGTTACTGGACAGGGGATATGGATGAAAAACTGTTTTTT.

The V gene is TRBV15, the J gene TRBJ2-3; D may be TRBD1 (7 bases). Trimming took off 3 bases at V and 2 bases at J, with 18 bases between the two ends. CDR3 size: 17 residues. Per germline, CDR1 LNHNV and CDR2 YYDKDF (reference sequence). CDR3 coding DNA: TGTGCCACCAGCAGGATGCGACAGGGACTTGTCACAGATACGCAGTATTTT. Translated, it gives CATSRMRQGLVTDTQYF. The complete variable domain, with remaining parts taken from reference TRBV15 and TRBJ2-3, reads DAMVIQNPRYQVTQFGKPVTLSCSQTLNHNVMYWYQQKSSQAPKLLFHYYDKDFNNEADTPDNFQSRRPNTSFCFLDIRSPGLGDTAMYLCATSRMRQGLVTDTQYFGPGTRLTVL.

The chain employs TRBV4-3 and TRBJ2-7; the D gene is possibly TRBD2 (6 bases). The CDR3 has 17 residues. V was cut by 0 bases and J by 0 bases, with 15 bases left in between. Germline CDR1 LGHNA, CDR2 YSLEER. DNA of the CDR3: TGCGCCAGCAGCCAAGATTGGGGCGGGGTTAGCTCCTACGAGCAGTACTTC. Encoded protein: CASSQDWGGVSSYEQYF.

This chain's CDR3 is CSVDSVSTDTQYF. CDR3 nucleotide sequence: TGCAGCGTTGATTCGGTCAGCACAGATACGCAGTATTTT. This sequence joins TRBV29-1 and TRBJ2-3; D gene uncertain. Germline V gene lookup returns CDR1 SQVTM and CDR2 ANQGSEA. Trimming shortened V by 3 bases and J by 0 bases, and 7 bases separated the two germline ends. The CDR3 consists of 13 residues.

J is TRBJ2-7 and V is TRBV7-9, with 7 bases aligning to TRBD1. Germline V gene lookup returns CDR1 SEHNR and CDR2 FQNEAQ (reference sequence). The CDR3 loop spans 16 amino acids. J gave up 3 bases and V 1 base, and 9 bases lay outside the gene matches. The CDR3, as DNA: TGTGCCAGCAGCTTAGACGACAGGGCCCCCTACTACGAGCAGTACTTC. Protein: CASSLDDRAPYYEQYF. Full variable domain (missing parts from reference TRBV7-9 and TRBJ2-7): DTGVSQNPRHKITKRGQNVTFRCDPISEHNRLYWYRQTLGQGPEFLTYFQNEAQLEKSRLLSDRFSAERPKGSFSTLEIQRTEQGDSAMYLCASSLDDRAPYYEQYFGPGTRLTVT.

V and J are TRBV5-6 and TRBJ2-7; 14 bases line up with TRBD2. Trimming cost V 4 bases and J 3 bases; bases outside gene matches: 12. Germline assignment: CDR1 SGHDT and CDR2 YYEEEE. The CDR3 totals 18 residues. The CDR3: CASSPDRGGLAGVYEQYF. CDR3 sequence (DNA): TGTGCCAGCAGCCCGGACAGGGGGGGACTAGCGGGAGTCTACGAGCAGTACTTC.

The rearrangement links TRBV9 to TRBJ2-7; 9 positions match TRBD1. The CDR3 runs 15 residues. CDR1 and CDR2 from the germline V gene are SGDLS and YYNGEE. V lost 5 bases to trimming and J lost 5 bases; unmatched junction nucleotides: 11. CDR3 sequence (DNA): TGTGCCAGCAGTCGTAACCGGGACAGGGTCCACGAGCAGTACTTC. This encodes CASSRNRDRVHEQYF. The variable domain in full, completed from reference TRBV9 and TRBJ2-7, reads DSGVTQTPKHLITATGQRVTLRCSPRSGDLSVYWYQQSLDQGLQFLIQYYNGEERAKGNILERFSAQQFPDLHSELNLSSLELGDSALYFCASSRNRDRVHEQYFGPGTRLTVT.

In DNA form, the CDR3 reads TGCGCCACAGTCCGGCCGGAGGGAGAGACCCAGTACTTC. Residues: CATVRPEGETQYF. This sequence joins TRBV5-1 and TRBJ2-5, with a tentative D call TRBD2 (6 bases). This CDR3 has 13 residues. Germline V gene data show CDR1 as SGHRS and CDR2 as YFSETQ. V lost 9 bases and J 4 bases, leaving 16 bases between the germline ends. The variable domain in full, with the rest retrieved from reference TRBV5-1 and TRBJ2-5, is KAGVTQTPRYLIKTRGQQVTLSCSPISGHRSVSWYQQTPGQGLQFLFEYFSETQRNKGNFPGRFSGRQFSNSRSEMNVSTLELGDSALYLCATVRPEGETQYFGPGTRLLVL.

CDR3 in DNA: TGTGCCAGCAGTTTAAAGTTCGGCGGCACTGAAGCTTTCTTT. This codes for CASSLKFGGTEAFF. The chain joins TRBV27 to TRBJ1-1; D is uncertain. Between the trimmed V and J ends, which lost 2 bases and 4 bases, there was a span of 11 bases. The germline gives CDR1 MNHEY, CDR2 SMNVEV (reference sequence). The CDR3 runs 14 residues.

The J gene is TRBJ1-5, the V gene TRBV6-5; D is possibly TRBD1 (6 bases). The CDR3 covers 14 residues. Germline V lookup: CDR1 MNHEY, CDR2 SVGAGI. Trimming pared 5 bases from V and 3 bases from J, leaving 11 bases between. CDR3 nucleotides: TGTGCCAGCAGTCCCGGACAGAACAATCAGCCCCAGCATTTT. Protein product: CASSPGQNNQPQHF.

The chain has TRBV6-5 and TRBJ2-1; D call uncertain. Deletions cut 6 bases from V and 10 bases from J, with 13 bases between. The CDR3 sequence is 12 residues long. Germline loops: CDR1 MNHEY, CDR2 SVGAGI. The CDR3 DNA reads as TGTGCCAGCAGGTACGGGTCGAGGGAGCAGTTCTTC. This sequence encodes CASRYGSREQFF.

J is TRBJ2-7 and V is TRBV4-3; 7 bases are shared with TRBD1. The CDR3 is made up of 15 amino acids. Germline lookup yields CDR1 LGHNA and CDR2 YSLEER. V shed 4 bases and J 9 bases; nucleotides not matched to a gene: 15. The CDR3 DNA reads TGCGCCAGCAGCCTGCGACAGGGCCCGGGCTGGTGGCAGTACTTC. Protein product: CASSLRQGPGWWQYF.

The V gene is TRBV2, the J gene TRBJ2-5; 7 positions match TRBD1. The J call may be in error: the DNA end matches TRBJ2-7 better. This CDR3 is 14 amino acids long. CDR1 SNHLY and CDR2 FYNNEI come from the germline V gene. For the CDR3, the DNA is TGTGCCAGCAGTGCGGGACAGAGATACTACGAGCAGTACTTC. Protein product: CASSAGQRYYEQYF.

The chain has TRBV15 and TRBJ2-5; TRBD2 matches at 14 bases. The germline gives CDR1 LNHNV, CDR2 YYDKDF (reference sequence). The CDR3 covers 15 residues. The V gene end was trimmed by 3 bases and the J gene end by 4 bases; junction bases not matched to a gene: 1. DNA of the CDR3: TGTGCCACCAGCAGGGGACTAGCGGGAGCAGAGACCCAGTACTTC. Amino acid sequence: CATSRGLAGAETQYF.